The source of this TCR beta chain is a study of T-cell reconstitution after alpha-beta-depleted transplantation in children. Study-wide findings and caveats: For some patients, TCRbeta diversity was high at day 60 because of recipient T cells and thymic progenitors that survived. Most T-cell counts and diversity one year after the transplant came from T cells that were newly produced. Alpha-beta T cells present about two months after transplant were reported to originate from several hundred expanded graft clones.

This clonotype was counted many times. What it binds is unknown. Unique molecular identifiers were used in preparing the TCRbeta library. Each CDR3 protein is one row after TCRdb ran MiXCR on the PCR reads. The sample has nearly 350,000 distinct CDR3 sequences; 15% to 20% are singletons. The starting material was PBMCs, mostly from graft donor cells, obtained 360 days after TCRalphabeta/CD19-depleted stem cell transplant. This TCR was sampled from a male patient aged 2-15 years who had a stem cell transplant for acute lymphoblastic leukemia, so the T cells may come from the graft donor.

CDR3 DNA: TGTGCCATCAGTGAGGACCCCTACGAGCAGTACTTC. It codes for CAISEDPYEQYF. This chain connects TRBV10-3 to TRBJ2-7; D unclear. V gave up 2 bases and J gave up 2 bases, with 4 bases separating them. The CDR3 contains 12 residues. Germline V gene data show CDR1 as ENHRY and CDR2 as SYGVKD.